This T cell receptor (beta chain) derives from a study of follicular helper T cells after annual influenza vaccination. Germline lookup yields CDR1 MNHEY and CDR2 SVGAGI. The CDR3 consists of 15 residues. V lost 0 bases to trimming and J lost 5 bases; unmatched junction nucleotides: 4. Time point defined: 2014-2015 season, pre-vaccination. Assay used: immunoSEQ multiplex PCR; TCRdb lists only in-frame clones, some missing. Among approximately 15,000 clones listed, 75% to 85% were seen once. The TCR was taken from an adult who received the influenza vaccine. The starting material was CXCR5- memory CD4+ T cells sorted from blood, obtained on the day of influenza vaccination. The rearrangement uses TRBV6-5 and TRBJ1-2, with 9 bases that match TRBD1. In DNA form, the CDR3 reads TGTGCCAGCAGTTACTCGGGACAGGGAGAGTATGGCTACACCTTC. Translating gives CASSYSGQGEYGYTF.